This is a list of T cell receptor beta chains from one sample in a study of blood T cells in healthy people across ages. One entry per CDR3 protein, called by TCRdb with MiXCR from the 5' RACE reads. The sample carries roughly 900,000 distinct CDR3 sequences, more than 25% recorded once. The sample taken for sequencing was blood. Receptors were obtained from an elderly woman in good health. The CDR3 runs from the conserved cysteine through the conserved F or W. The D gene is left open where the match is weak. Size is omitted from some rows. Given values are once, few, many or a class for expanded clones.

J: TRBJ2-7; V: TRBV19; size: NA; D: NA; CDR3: CASSTMDNFYEQYF; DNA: TGTGCCAGTAGTACGATGGACAATTTCTACGAGCAGTACTTC
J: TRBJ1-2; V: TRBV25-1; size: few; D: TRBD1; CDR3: CASRESGGGGYTF; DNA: TGTGCCAGCAGGGAGTCAGGGGGAGGCGGCTACACCTTC
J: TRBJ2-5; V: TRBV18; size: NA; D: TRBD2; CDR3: CASSPSVAGGQETQYF; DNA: TGTGCCAGCTCACCATCTGTAGCGGGGGGACAAGAGACCCAGTACTTC
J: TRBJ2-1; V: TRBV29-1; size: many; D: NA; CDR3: CSGGGGGHYNEQFF; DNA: TGCAGCGGCGGGGGTGGGGGGCACTACAATGAGCAGTTCTTC
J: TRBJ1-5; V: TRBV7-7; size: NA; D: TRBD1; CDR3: CASSHGPQGASPDQPQHF; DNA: TGTGCTAGCAGCCACGGGCCCCAGGGGGCCTCGCCGGATCAGCCCCAGCATTTT
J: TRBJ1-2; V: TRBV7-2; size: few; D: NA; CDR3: CASSPRTDPGTHGYTF; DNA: TGTGCCAGCAGCCCGAGAACGGACCCAGGTACCCATGGCTACACCTTC
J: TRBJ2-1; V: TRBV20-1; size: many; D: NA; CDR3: CSDQGGSSYNEQFF; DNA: TGCAGTGACCAGGGGGGGAGCTCCTACAATGAGCAGTTCTTC
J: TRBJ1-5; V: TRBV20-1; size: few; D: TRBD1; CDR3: CSARRGQGANQPQHF; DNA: TGCAGTGCCCGCCGGGGGCAGGGGGCCAATCAGCCCCAGCATTTT
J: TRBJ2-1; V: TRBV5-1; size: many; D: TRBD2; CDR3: CASSLVGTSGGRNEQFF; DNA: TGCGCCAGCAGCTTGGTGGGGACTAGCGGGGGCCGAAATGAGCAGTTCTTC
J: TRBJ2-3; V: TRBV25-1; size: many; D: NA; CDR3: CASSVSRGTDTQYF; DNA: TGTGCCAGCAGTGTCTCGCGGGGCACAGATACGCAGTATTTT
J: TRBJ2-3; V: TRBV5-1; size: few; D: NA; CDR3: CASSLTVDSDTQYF; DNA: TGCGCCAGCAGCTTGACGGTTGACTCAGATACGCAGTATTTT
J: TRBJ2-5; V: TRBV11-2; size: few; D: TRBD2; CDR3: CASSLKSGASRGETQYF; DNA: TGTGCCAGCAGCTTGAAAAGCGGGGCTTCAAGAGGAGAGACCCAGTACTTC
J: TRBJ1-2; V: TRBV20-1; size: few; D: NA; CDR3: CSAVNGINYGYTF; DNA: TGCAGTGCCGTTAACGGGATTAACTATGGCTACACCTTC
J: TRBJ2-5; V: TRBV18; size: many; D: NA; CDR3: CASSPPYRAETQYF; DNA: TGTGCCAGCTCACCACCCTACAGGGCAGAGACCCAGTACTTC
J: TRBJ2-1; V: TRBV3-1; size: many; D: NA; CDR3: CASSQGALHNEQFF; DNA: TGTGCCAGCAGCCAAGGGGCCCTCCACAATGAGCAGTTCTTC
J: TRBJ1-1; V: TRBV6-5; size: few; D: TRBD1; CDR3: CASSSDRGRVGATEAFF; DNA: TGTGCCAGCAGTTCAGACAGGGGGAGGGTTGGCGCCACTGAAGCTTTCTTT
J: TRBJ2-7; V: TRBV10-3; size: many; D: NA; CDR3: CATFGQQTYEQYF; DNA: TGTGCCACGTTCGGGCAGCAAACCTACGAGCAGTACTTC
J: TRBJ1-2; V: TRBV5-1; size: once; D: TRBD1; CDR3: CASSLENRGRNYGYTF; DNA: TGCGCCAGCAGCTTGGAGAACAGGGGCCGTAACTATGGCTACACCTTC
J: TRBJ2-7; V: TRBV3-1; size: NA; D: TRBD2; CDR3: CASSQGLAGVHNEQYF; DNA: TGTGCCAGCAGCCAAGGACTAGCGGGGGTACACAATGAGCAGTACTTC
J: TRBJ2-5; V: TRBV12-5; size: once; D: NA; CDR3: CASGLVPETQYF; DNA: TGTGCTAGTGGTTTGGTACCAGAGACCCAGTACTTC
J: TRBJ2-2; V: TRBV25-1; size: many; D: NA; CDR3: CASKNTGELFF; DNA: TGTGCCAGCAAGAACACCGGGGAGCTGTTTTTT
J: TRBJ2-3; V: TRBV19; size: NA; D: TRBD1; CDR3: CASSIEGGPDTQYF; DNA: TGTGCCAGTAGTATTGAAGGGGGCCCCGATACGCAGTATTTT
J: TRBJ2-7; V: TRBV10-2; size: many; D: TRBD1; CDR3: CASGTGWGEQYF; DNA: TGCGCCAGCGGGACAGGGTGGGGTGAGCAGTACTTC
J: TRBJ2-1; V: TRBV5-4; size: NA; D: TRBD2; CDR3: CASSVGGGGHYNEQFF; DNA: TGTGCCAGCAGCGTTGGCGGCGGGGGGCACTACAATGAGCAGTTCTTC
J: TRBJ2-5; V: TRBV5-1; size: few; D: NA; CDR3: CASSCVGSQETQYF; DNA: TGCGCCAGCAGCTGCGTGGGCAGCCAAGAGACCCAGTACTTC
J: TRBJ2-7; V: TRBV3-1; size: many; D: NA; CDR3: CASSPRLSYEQYF; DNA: TGTGCCAGCAGCCCGAGGCTCTCCTACGAGCAGTACTTC
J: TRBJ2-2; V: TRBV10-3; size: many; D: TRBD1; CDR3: CAISILTGKNTGELFF; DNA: TGTGCCATCAGTATATTGACAGGGAAGAACACCGGGGAGCTGTTTTTT
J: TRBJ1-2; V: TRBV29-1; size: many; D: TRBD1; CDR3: CSVRDREGGGYTF; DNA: TGCAGCGTTCGGGACAGGGAGGGAGGTGGCTACACCTTC
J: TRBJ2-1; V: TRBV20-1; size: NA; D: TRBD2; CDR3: CSARGLASYNEQFF; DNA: TGTAGTGCTAGGGGACTAGCCTCCTACAATGAGCAGTTCTTC
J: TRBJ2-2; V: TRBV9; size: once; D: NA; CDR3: CASSVGTALGGELFF; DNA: TGTGCCAGCAGCGTAGGAACAGCCCTCGGCGGGGAGCTGTTTTTT
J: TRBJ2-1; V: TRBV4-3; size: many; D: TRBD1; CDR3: CASSQDWDRGVNEQFF; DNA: TGCGCCAGCAGCCAGGATTGGGACAGGGGTGTGAATGAGCAGTTCTTC
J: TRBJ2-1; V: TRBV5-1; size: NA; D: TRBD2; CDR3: CASSLKAGGYNEQFF; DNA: TGCGCCAGCAGCTTGAAAGCGGGAGGCTACAATGAGCAGTTCTTC
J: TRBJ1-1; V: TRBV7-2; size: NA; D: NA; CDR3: CAGRPLQPGRAFF; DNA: TGTGCCGGCAGACCTCTACAGCCCGGCCGAGCTTTCTTT
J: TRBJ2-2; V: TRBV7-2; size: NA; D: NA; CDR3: CASSVGDAGELFF; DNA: TGTGCCAGCAGCGTTGGTGACGCCGGGGAGCTGTTTTTT
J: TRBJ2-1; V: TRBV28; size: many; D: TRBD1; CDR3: CASSSVGQGTNEQFF; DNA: TGTGCCAGCAGTTCCGTGGGACAGGGAACCAATGAGCAGTTCTTC
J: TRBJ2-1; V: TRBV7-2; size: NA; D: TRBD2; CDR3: CASSPPGLAGGLREQFF; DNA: TGTGCCAGCAGCCCCCCGGGACTAGCGGGGGGGCTGAGGGAGCAGTTCTTC
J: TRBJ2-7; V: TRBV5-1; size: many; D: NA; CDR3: CASSPTGLGEQYF; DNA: TGCGCCAGCAGCCCAACCGGGCTGGGAGAGCAGTACTTC
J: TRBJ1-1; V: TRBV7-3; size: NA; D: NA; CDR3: CASSVMGERNTEAFF; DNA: TGTGCCAGCAGTGTGATGGGGGAAAGGAACACTGAAGCTTTCTTT
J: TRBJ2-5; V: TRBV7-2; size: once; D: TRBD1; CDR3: CASSLISGQVVETQYF; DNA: TGTGCCAGCAGCTTAATCTCGGGACAGGTGGTGGAGACCCAGTACTTC
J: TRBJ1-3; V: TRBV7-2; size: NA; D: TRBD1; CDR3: CASRPDPGQLTHIYF; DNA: TGTGCCAGCAGACCAGACCCGGGACAGCTAACTCACATATATTTT
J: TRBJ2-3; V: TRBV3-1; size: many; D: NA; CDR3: CASSPWRDTQYF; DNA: TGTGCCAGCAGCCCCTGGAGGGATACGCAGTATTTT
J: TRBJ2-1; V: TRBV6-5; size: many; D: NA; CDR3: CASSLGFYNEQFF; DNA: TGTGCCAGCAGTCTGGGGTTCTACAATGAGCAGTTCTTC
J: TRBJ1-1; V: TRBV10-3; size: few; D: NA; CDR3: CAIRPGLRGDLNTEAFF; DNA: TGTGCCATCAGACCTGGCCTAAGGGGGGATTTGAACACTGAAGCTTTCTTT
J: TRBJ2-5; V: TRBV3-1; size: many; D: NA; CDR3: CASSRILQETQYF; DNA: TGTGCCAGCAGCCGCATCCTCCAAGAGACCCAGTACTTC
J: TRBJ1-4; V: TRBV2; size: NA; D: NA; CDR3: CASSTSAVNEKLFF; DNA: TGTGCCAGCAGTACTTCAGCGGTTAATGAAAAACTGTTTTTT
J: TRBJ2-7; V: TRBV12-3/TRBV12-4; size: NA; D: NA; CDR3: CASSSRGDSYEQYF; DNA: TGTGCCAGCAGTTCCAGAGGGGACTCCTACGAGCAGTACTTC
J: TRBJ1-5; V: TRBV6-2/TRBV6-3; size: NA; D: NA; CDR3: CASSYRPRVRRDQPQHF; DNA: TGTGCCAGCAGTTATAGACCCAGGGTACGAAGGGATCAGCCCCAGCATTTT
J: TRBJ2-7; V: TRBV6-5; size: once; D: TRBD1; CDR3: CASSPGQALGEQYF; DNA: TGTGCCAGCAGCCCGGGACAGGCTTTGGGTGAGCAGTACTTC
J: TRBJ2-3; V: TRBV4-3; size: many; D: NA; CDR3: CASSQGSGRSTDTQYF; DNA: TGCGCCAGCAGCCAAGGTTCAGGGCGTAGCACAGATACGCAGTATTTT
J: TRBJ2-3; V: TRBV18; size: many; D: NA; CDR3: CASSPNQGNTDTQYF; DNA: TGTGCCAGCTCACCAAACCAGGGGAACACAGATACGCAGTATTTT
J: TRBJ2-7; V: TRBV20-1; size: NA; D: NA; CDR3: CSARALAGYEQYF; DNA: TGCAGTGCTAGAGCACTAGCAGGCTATGAGCAGTACTTC
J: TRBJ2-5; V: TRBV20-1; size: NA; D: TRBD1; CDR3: CSALVQGAPGETQYF; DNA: TGCAGTGCACTCGTTCAGGGGGCGCCTGGTGAGACCCAGTACTTC
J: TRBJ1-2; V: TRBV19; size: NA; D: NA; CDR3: CASSIPRFLNYGYTF; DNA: TGTGCCAGTAGTATACCCCGGTTCCTAAACTATGGCTACACCTTC